This T cell receptor beta chain was identified in a study of blood T cell repertoires in COVID-19. Study at large: Researchers got acute and convalescent COVID-19 samples from the United States, Italy and Spain. From T cells, B-cell-depleted T cells, or PBMCs came the material, which was cDNA or gDNA.

Methods used by the authors: Estimated nucleated cell counts came from reference gene primer amplification. The table came from immunoSEQ multiplex PCR; TCRdb's copy has only in-frame clones and leaves some out. V and J calls and clone size are copied from that table; D and trimming were computed from the DNA. Among around 56,000 clones, 65% to 90% were seen once, and the ten largest hold under 30%. The length of the CDR3 is 17 residues. The receptor's source is a woman older than 75 with active or convalescent COVID-19. The sequencing sample was made of peripheral blood. The chain combines TRBV7-5 with TRBJ1-5. TRBV7-5 is a documented pseudogene. The CDR3 region is CARSLLFVRYSNQPQHF. The CDR3 DNA is TGTGCCAGAAGCTTGCTCTTTGTACGGTATAGCAATCAGCCCCAGCATTTT.